This T cell receptor beta chain emerged from a study of blood T cell repertoires in COVID-19. Study overall: The United States, Italy and Spain were the sources of the acute and convalescent COVID-19 samples. The analysed material was cDNA or gDNA that came from T cells, B-cell-depleted T cells, or PBMCs.

Original analysis: Reference gene primer amplification gave estimated nucleated cell counts. TCRdb's copy holds only in-frame clones and misses some; the assay was immunoSEQ multiplex PCR. The V and J calls and the clone size are those of that table, but D and trimming were determined from the DNA. The sample consists of about 270,000 clones, approximately 80% of them appearing once. The CDR3 is made up of 15 amino acids. In germline, CDR1 is MGHRA, CDR2 YSYEKL. V shed 3 bases, J shed 8 bases, and the junction held 10 bases outside the gene matches. The chain has TRBV4-1 and TRBJ1-2; TRBD1 aligns across 9 bases. Source material: peripheral blood. The sequence was obtained from a human donor in a cohort sampled during active COVID-19. In DNA, the CDR3 is TGCGCCAGCAGCCAGCCGGGACAGGGAAGATTGGGCTACACCTTC. Its protein product is CASSQPGQGRLGYTF.